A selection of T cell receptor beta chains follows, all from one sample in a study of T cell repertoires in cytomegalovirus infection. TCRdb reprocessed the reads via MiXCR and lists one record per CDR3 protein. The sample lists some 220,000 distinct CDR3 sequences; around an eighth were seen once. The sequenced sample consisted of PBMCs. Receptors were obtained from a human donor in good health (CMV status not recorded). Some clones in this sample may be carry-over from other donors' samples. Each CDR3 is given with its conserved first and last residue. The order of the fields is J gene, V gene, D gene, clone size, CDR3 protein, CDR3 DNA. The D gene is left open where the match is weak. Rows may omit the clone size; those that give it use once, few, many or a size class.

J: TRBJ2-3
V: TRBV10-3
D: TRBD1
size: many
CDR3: CAIREGQGASTDTQYF
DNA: TGTGCCATCAGAGAGGGACAGGGTGCTAGCACAGATACGCAGTATTTT

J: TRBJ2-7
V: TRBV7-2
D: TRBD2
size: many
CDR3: CASSLVGLAGAEQYF
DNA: TGTGCCAGCAGCTTAGTTGGACTAGCGGGAGCCGAGCAGTACTTC

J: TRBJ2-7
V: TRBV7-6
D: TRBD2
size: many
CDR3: CASSLDSTSGRDDEQYF
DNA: TGTGCCAGCAGCTTAGACAGTACTAGCGGGAGGGACGACGAGCAGTACTTC

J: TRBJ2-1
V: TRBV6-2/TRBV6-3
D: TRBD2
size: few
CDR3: CASSQTSGRTSSYNEQFF
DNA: TGTGCCAGCAGTCAGACTAGCGGGAGGACTTCATCCTACAATGAGCAGTTCTTC

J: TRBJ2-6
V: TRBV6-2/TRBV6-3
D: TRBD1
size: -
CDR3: CASSVNRDRGSGANVLTF
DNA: TGTGCCAGCAGTGTAAACCGGGACAGGGGGTCTGGGGCCAACGTCCTGACTTTC

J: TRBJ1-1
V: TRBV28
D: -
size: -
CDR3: CASRVGGSNTEAFF
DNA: TGTGCCAGCAGGGTAGGGGGGTCGAACACTGAAGCTTTCTTT

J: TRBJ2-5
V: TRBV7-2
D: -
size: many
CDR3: CASSWRDGTQYF
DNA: TGTGCCAGCAGCTGGCGGGATGGGACCCAGTACTTC

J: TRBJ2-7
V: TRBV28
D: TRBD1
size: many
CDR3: CASSEPGQGAYEQYF
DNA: TGTGCCAGCAGTGAACCGGGACAGGGAGCCTACGAGCAGTACTTC

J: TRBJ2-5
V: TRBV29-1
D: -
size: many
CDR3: CSVVRSGETQYF
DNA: TGCAGCGTTGTGAGGTCCGGGGAGACCCAGTACTTC

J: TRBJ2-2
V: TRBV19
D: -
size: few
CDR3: CASSRVPGELFF
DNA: TGTGCCAGTAGCAGGGTCCCCGGGGAGCTGTTTTTT

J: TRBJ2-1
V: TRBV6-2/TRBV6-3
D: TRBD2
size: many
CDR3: CASSYSKAGGLDWYNEQFF
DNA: TGTGCCAGCAGTTACTCCAAAGCGGGGGGCCTTGACTGGTACAATGAGCAGTTCTTC

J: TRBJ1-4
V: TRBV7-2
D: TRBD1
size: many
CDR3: CASSLAVGQGNEKLFF
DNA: TGTGCCAGCAGCTTAGCAGTGGGACAGGGGAATGAAAAACTGTTTTTT

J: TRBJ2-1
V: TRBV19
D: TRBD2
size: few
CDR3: CASSIVGTSGIGEQFF
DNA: TGTGCCAGTAGTATAGTAGGGACTAGCGGGATAGGCGAGCAGTTCTTC

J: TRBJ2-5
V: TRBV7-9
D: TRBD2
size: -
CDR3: CASTIAGGPGETQYF
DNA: TGTGCCAGCACAATAGCGGGAGGGCCGGGAGAGACCCAGTACTTC

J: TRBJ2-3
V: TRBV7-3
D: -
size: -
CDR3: CASSVSGIDTDTQYF
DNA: TGTGCCAGCAGCGTTTCCGGGATTGACACAGATACGCAGTATTTT

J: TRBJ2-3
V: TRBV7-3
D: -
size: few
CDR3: CASNQGVPADTQYF
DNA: TGTGCCAGCAACCAAGGGGTTCCGGCAGATACGCAGTATTTT

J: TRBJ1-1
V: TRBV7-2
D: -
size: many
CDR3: CASSSGGVGTEAFF
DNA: TGTGCCAGCAGCTCCGGGGGAGTGGGCACTGAAGCTTTCTTT

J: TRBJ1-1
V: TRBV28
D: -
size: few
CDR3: CASSFRLTDLNTEAFF
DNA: TGTGCCAGCAGTTTCAGGTTGACAGATCTTAACACTGAAGCTTTCTTT

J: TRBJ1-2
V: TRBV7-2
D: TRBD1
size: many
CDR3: CASSPTGASYGYTF
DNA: TGTGCCAGCAGCCCGACAGGGGCCTCCTATGGCTACACCTTC

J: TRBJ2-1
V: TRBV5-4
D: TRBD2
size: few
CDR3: CASSATAGATYNEQFF
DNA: TGTGCCAGCAGCGCCACAGCGGGAGCGACCTACAATGAGCAGTTCTTC

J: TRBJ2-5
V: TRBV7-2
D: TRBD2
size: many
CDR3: CASSLLTGLAGGTPQETQYF
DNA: TGTGCCAGCAGCTTACTTACAGGACTAGCGGGAGGGACCCCCCAAGAGACCCAGTACTTC

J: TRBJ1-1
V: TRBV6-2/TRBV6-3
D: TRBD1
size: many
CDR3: CASSPYFDRGSGSNTEAFF
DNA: TGTGCCAGCAGCCCCTACTTTGACAGGGGGAGTGGGAGTAACACTGAAGCTTTCTTT

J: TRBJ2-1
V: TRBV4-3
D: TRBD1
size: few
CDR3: CASSHVGTVGEQFF
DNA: TGCGCCAGCAGCCACGTCGGGACAGTCGGGGAGCAGTTCTTC

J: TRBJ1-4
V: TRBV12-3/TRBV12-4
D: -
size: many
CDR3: CASSLNQAATNEKLFF
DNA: TGTGCCAGCAGTTTAAATCAGGCTGCAACTAATGAAAAACTGTTTTTT

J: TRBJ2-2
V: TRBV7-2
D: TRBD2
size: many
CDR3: CASSSSGGIAGELFF
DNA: TGTGCCAGCAGCAGTAGCGGGGGAATCGCCGGGGAGCTGTTTTTT

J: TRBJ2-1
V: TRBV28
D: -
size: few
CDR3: CASSQRGEGTYNEQFF
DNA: TGTGCCAGCAGTCAGCGAGGAGAGGGGACCTACAATGAGCAGTTCTTC

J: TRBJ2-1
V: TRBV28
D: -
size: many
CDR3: CASSEDSFNEQFF
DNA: TGTGCCAGCAGTGAGGATAGTTTCAATGAGCAGTTCTTC

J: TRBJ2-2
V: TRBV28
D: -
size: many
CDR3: CASRRDAEGGELFF
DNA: TGTGCCAGCAGAAGGGACGCGGAGGGCGGGGAGCTGTTTTTT

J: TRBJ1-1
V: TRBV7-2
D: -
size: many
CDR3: CASSLQAAGVTEAFF
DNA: TGTGCCAGCAGCTTACAGGCGGCAGGGGTCACTGAAGCTTTCTTT

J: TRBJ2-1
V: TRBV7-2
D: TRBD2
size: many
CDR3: CASSPRGRVYNEQFF
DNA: TGTGCCAGCAGCCCGCGGGGGAGGGTCTACAATGAGCAGTTCTTC

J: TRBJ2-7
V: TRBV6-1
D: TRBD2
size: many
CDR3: CASRVRASGRAGDEQYF
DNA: TGTGCCAGCAGAGTGAGAGCTAGCGGGAGGGCCGGCGACGAGCAGTACTTC

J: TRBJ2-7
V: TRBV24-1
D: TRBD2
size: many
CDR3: CATSDIGTSGQSSYEQYF
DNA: TGTGCCACCAGTGACATAGGGACTAGCGGGCAAAGCTCCTACGAGCAGTACTTC

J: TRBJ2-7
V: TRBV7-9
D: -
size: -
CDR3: CASSLGRPTIEQYF
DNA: TGTGCCAGCAGCTTGGGCAGGCCTACGATCGAGCAGTACTTC

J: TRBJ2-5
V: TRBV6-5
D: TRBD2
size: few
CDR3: CASSYSRFSGQETQYF
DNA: TGTGCCAGCAGTTACTCGAGGTTTAGCGGGCAAGAGACCCAGTACTTC

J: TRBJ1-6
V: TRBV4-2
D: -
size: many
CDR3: CASSQDRLGNSPLHF
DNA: TGTGCCAGCAGCCAAGACCGGTTGGGGAATTCACCCCTCCACTTT

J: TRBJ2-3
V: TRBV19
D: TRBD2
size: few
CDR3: CASTPGTSGGRQYF
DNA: TGTGCCAGTACCCCAGGGACTAGCGGTGGTAGGCAGTATTTT

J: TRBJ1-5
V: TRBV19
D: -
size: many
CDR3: CASSIEDGQPQHF
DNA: TGTGCCAGTAGTATAGAGGACGGGCAGCCCCAGCATTTT

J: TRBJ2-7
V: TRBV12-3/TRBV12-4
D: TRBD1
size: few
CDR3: CASSPRDRVAEQYF
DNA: TGTGCCAGCAGTCCCAGGGACAGGGTGGCCGAGCAGTACTTC

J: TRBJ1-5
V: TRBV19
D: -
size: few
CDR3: CASSWGGGNQPQHF
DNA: TGTGCCAGTAGTTGGGGGGGGGGAAATCAGCCCCAGCATTTT

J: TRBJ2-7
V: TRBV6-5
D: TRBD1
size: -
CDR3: CASSEHSDRPTSYEQYF
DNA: TGTGCCAGCAGTGAACATTCGGACAGGCCGACATCCTACGAGCAGTACTTC

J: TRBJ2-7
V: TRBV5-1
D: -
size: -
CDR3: CASSLDGGEQYF
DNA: TGCGCCAGCAGCTTGGACGGGGGCGAGCAGTACTTC

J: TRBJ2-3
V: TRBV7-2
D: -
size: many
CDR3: CASSRAAGTDTQYF
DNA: TGTGCCAGCAGCCGAGCGGCGGGCACAGATACGCAGTATTTT

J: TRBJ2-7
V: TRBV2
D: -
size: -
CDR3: CASSEDQLGEQYF
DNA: TGTGCCAGCAGTGAAGACCAGCTAGGCGAGCAGTACTTC

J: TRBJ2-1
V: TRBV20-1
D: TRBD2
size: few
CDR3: CSAPRGDHNEQFF
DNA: TGCAGTGCTCCGCGGGGGGATCACAATGAGCAGTTCTTC

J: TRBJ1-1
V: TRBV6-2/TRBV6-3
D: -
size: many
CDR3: CASSYFGDTEAFF
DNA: TGTGCCAGCAGTTACTTTGGTGACACTGAAGCTTTCTTT

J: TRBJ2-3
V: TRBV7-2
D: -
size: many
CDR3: CASSWRQSDTQYF
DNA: TGTGCCAGCAGCTGGAGACAATCAGATACGCAGTATTTT

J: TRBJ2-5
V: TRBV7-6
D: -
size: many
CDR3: CASSKGRSQETQYF
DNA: TGTGCCAGCAGCAAGGGACGTTCTCAAGAGACCCAGTACTTC

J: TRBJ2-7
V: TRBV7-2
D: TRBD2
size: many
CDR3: CASSLYDLGTSGFSSSYEQYF
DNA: TGTGCCAGCAGCTTATACGACTTAGGGACTAGCGGGTTCTCTAGCTCCTACGAGCAGTACTTC

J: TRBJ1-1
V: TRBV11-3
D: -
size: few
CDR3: CASAILASTTEAFF
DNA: TGTGCCAGCGCTATTTTGGCATCTACGACTGAAGCTTTCTTT

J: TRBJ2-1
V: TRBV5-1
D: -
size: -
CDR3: CASSSRGTISDEQFF
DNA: TGCGCCAGCAGCTCCCGGGGGACCATATCGGATGAGCAGTTCTTC

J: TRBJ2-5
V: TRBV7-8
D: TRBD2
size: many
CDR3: CASSPSGGVKTQYF
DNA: TGTGCCAGCAGCCCTTCTGGGGGGGTAAAGACCCAGTACTTC

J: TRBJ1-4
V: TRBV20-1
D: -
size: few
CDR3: CSARDQQGISGKLFF
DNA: TGCAGTGCTAGAGATCAGCAGGGTATCTCTGGAAAACTGTTTTTT

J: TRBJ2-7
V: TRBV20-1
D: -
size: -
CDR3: CSVSAGYYEQYF
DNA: TGCAGTGTGTCGGCCGGGTACTACGAGCAGTACTTC

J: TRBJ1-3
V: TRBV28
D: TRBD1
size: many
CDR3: CASSRDRFSGNTIYF
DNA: TGTGCCAGCAGTCGGGACAGATTTTCTGGAAACACCATATATTTT

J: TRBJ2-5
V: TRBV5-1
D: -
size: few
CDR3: CASSLDGLLGETQYF
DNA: TGCGCCAGCAGCTTGGACGGCTTACTCGGGGAGACCCAGTACTTC

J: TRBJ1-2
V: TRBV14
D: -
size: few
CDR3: CASSQDFRAGYGYTF
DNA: TGTGCCAGCAGCCAAGATTTCCGGGCGGGTTACGGCTACACCTTC

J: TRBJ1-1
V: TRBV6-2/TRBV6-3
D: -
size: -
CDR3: CATQNPNTEAFF
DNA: TGTGCCACCCAGAATCCAAACACTGAAGCTTTCTTT

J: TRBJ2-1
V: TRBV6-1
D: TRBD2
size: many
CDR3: CASNTGTLSGRALNEQFF
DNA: TGTGCCAGCAATACAGGAACCCTTAGCGGGAGGGCCCTCAATGAGCAGTTCTTC

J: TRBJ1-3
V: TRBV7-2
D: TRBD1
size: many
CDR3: CASSHETGTGGGNTIYF
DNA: TGTGCCAGCAGCCACGAAACCGGGACAGGGGGTGGAAACACCATATATTTT